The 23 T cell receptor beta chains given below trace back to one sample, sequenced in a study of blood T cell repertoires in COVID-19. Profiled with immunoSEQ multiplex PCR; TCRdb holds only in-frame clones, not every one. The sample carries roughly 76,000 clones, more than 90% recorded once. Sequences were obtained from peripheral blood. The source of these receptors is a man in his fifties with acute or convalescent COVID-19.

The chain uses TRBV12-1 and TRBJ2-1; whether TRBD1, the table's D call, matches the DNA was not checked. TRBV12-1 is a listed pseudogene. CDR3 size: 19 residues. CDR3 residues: CASSPMDRDDTSVYNEQFF. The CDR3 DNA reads TGTGCCAGCAGCCCAATGGACAGGGACGATACTAGCGTTTACAATGAGCAGTTCTTC.

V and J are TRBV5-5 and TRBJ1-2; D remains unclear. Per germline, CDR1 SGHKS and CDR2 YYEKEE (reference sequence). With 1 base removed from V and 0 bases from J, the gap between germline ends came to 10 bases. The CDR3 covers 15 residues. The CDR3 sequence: CASSLLLTTNYGYTF. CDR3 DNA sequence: TGTGCCAGCAGCTTGTTATTGACAACTAACTATGGCTACACCTTC. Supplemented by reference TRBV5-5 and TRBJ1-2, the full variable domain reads DAGVTQSPTHLIKTRGQQVTLRCSPISGHKSVSWYQQVLGQGPQFIFQYYEKEERGRGNFPDRFSARQFPNYSSELNVNALLLGDSALYLCASSLLLTTNYGYTFGSGTRLTVV.

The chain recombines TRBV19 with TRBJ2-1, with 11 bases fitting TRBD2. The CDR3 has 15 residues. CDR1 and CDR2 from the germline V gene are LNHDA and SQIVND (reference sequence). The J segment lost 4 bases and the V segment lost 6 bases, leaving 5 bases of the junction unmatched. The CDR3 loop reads CASRTGTSGYNEQFF. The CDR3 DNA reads TGTGCCAGTAGAACCGGGACTAGCGGTTACAATGAGCAGTTCTTC.

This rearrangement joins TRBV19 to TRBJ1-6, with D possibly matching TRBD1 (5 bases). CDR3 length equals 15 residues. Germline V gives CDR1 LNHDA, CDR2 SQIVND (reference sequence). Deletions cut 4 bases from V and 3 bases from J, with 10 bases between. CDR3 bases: TGTGCCAGTAGTAAGACAGCTTTCTATAATTCACCCCTCCACTTT. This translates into CASSKTAFYNSPLHF.

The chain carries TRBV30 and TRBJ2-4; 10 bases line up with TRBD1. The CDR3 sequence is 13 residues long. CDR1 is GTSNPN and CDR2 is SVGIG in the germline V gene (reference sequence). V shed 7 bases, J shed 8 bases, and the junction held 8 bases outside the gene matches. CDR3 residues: CALRQGAEYIQYF. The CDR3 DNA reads TGTGCCTTAAGACAGGGGGCCGAGTACATTCAGTACTTC.

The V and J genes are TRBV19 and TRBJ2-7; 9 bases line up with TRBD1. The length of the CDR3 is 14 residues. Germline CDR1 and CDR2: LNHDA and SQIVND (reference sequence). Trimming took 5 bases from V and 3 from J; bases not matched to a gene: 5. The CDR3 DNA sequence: TGTGCCAGTAGTGTACAGGGGGCCGGCTACGAGCAGTACTTC. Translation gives CASSVQGAGYEQYF.

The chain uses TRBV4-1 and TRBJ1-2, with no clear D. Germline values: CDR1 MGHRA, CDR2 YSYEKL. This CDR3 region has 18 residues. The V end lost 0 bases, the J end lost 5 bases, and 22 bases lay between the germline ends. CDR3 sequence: CASSQDLGETRAGYGYTF. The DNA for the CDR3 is TGCGCCAGCAGCCAAGATCTCGGTGAGACCCGGGCGGGGTATGGCTACACCTTC.

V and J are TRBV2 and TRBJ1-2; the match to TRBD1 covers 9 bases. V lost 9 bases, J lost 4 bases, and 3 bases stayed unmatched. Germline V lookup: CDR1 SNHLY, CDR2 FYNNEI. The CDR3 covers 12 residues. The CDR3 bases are TGTGCCAGTGGACAGGGGTTCTATGGCTACACCTTC. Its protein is CASGQGFYGYTF.

CDR3 residues: CASRSRQGRKLFF. The CDR3 nucleotides are TGTGCCAGCAGGTCGAGACAGGGGAGAAAACTGTTTTTT. The chain combines TRBV12-3 or TRBV12-4 with TRBJ1-4; TRBD1 matches 8 bases. This CDR3 contains 13 residues. The V segment lost 6 bases and the J segment 10 bases; nucleotides outside the gene matches: 7.

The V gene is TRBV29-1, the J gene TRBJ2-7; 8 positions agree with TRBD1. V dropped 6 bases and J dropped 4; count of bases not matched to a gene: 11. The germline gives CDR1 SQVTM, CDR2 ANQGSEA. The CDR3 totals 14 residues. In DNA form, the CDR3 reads TGCAGCGTGGATAGGACAGGGATCGGGTACGAGCAGTACTTC. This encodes CSVDRTGIGYEQYF.

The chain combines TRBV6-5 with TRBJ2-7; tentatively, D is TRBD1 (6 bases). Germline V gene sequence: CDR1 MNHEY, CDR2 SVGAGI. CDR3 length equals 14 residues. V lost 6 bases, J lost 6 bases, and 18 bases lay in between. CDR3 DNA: TGTGCCAGCAGGGGGGCATCGGACTTCAGCGAGCAGTACGTC. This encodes CASRGASDFSEQYV.

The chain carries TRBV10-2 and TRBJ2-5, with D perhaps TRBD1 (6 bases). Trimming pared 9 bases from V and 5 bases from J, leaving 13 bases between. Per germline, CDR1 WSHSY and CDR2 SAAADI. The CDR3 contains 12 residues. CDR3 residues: CASGTTAETQYF. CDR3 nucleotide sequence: TGCGCCAGTGGGACAACGGCGGAGACCCAGTACTTC.

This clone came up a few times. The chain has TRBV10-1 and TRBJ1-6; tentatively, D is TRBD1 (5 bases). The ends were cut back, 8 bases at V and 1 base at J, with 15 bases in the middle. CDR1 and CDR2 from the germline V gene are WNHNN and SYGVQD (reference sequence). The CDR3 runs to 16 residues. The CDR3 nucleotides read TGCGCCAGCTTAGCCCCCAGGGTATCCTATAATTCACCCCTCCACTTT. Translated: CASLAPRVSYNSPLHF.

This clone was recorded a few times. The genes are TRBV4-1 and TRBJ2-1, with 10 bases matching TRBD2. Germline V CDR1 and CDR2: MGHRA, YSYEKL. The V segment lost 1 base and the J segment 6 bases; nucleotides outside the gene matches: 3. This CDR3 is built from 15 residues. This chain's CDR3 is CASSQVSGGRNEQFF. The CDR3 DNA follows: TGCGCCAGCAGCCAAGTTAGCGGGGGGCGCAATGAGCAGTTCTTC.

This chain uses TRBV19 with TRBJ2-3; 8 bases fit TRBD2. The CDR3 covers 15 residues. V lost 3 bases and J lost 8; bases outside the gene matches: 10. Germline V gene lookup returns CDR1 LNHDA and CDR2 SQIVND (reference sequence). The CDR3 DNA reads TGTGCCAGTAGTATCTCAGCGGGAGCGGCAGGTACGCAGTATTTT. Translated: CASSISAGAAGTQYF. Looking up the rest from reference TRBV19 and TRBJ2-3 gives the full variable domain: DGGITQSPKYLFRKEGQNVTLSCEQNLNHDAMYWYRQDPGQGLRLIYYSQIVNDFQKGDIAEGYSVSREKKESFPLTVTSAQKNPTAFYLCASSISAGAAGTQYFGPGTRLTVL.

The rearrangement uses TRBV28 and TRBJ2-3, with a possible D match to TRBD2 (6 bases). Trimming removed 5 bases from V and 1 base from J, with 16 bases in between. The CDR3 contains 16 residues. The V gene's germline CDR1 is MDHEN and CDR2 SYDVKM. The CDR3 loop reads CASSPPQRVGTDTQYF. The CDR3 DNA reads TGTGCCAGCAGTCCCCCCCAGCGGGTGGGCACAGATACGCAGTATTTT.

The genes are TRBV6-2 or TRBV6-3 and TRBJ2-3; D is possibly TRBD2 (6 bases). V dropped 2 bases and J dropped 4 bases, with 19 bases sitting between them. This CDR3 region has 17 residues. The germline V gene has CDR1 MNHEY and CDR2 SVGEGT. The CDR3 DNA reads TGTGCCAGCAGTTACCTACGACTAGAAAAGGCCTCAGATACGCAGTATTTT. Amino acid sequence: CASSYLRLEKASDTQYF.

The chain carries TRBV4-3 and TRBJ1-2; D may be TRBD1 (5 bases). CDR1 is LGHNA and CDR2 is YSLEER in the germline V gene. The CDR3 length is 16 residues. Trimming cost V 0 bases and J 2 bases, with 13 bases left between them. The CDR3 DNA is TGCGCCAGCAGCCAAGAACCCAGGGCTCCAAACTATGGCTACACCTTC. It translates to CASSQEPRAPNYGYTF.

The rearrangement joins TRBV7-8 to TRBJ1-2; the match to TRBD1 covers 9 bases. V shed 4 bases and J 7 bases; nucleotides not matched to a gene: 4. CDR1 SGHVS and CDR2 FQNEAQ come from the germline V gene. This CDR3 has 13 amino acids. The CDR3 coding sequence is TGTGCCAGCAGCTCTAGACAGGGGGGTGGCTACACCTTC. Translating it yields CASSSRQGGGYTF.

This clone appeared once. The CDR3 loop reads CASSPPPSGRGDTQYF. CDR3 sequence (DNA): TGTGCCAGCAGCCCCCCGCCTAGCGGCCGAGGGGATACGCAGTATTTT. The chain joins TRBV5-4 to TRBJ2-3, with 7 positions matching TRBD2. The CDR3 consists of 16 residues. With 4 bases clipped from V and 6 bases from J, the junction kept 14 bases outside the gene matches. Germline CDR1 is SGHNT and CDR2 is YYREEE (reference sequence).

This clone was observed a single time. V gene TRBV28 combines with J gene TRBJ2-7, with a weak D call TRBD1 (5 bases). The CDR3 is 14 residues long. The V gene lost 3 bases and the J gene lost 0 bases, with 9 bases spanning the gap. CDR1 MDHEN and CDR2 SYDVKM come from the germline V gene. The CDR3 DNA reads TGTGCCAGCAGTTTGCAGGGTGGCTCCTACGAGCAGTACGTC. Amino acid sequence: CASSLQGGSYEQYV.

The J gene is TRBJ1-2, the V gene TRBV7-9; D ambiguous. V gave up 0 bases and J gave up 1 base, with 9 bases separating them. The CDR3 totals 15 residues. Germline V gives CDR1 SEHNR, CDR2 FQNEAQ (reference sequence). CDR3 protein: CASSLAGGLNYGYTF. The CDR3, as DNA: TGTGCCAGCAGCTTAGCGGGTGGACTTAACTATGGCTACACCTTC.

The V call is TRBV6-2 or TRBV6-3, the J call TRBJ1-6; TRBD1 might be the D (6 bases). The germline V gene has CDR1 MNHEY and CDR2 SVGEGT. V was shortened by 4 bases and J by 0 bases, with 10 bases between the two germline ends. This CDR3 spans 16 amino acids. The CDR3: CASSFRGSSYNSPLHF. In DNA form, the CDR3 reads TGTGCCAGCAGTTTTAGGGGGAGCTCCTATAATTCACCCCTCCACTTT.